A single sample is the source of the 15 T cell receptor beta chains below, sequenced in a study of technical replicates of blood from a handful of donors. Libraries were prepared by immunoSEQ multiplex PCR; TCRdb keeps only in-frame clonotypes and omits some of them. This sample yields 91,000 or so clones, of which around 96% are seen a single time; more than 0.2% belongs to the top ten. Sequencing was carried out using T cells isolated from PBMCs. The receptors derive from a human donor in good health.

This chain uses TRBV28 with TRBJ2-7, with D tentatively TRBD2 (5 bases). This CDR3 spans 14 amino acids. Between the trimmed V and J ends, which lost 8 bases and 1 base, there was a span of 15 bases. Per the germline V gene, CDR1 is MDHEN and CDR2 is SYDVKM. The CDR3 sequence is CASRVEGGSYEQYF. CDR3 nucleotide sequence: TGTGCCAGCCGGGTAGAGGGTGGGTCCTACGAGCAGTACTTC.

The CDR3 region is CASSQEYRGNQPQHF. For the CDR3, the DNA is TGTGCCAGCAGCCAAGAGTACAGGGGCAATCAGCCCCAGCATTTT. This chain links TRBV4-2 with TRBJ1-5; perhaps TRBD1 as D (6 bases). CDR1 is LGHNA and CDR2 is YNFKEQ in the germline V gene. V was pared by 0 bases and J by 2 bases, with 8 bases between. The length of the CDR3 is 15 residues.

The chain couples TRBV15 to TRBJ1-5; TRBD1 matches 9 bases. This CDR3 spans 18 amino acids. CDR1 is LNHNV and CDR2 is YYDKDF in the germline V gene (reference sequence). With V trimmed by 3 bases and J by 4 bases, 13 bases remained unmatched. The CDR3 protein is CATSSRIRDRVWNQPQHF. In DNA, the CDR3 is TGTGCCACCAGCAGTCGCATCCGGGACAGGGTTTGGAATCAGCCCCAGCATTTT.

This chain connects TRBV21-1 to TRBJ1-5; the table gives TRBD1 as D, unverified against the DNA. TRBV21-1 is shown as a pseudogene. The CDR3 is 15 residues long. This CDR3 reads CASSDNRESNQPQHF. The CDR3 DNA is TGTGCCAGCAGCGATAACAGGGAGAGCAATCAGCCCCAGCATTTT.

The genes are TRBV6-1 and TRBJ1-1; D is possibly TRBD1 (5 bases). CDR1 is MNHNS and CDR2 is SASEGT in the germline V gene. The CDR3 runs to 18 residues. Trimming left V 4 bases short and J 1 base short, with 22 bases between. The CDR3 DNA follows: TGTGCCAGCAGTGTTTTTCAGGGTGATTTTTTGGGGAACACTGAAGCTTTCTTT. It translates to CASSVFQGDFLGNTEAFF.

The chain joins TRBV6-1 to TRBJ2-5, with D uncertain. The V gene's germline CDR1 is MNHNS and CDR2 SASEGT. V was clipped by 2 bases and J by 3 bases, with 7 bases between them. This CDR3 spans 13 amino acids. CDR3 DNA: TGTGCCAGCAGTGAATCCCCGGAAGAGACCCAGTACTTC. This sequence encodes CASSESPEETQYF.

J is TRBJ2-7 and V is TRBV28; maybe TRBD2 (7 bases). V lost 2 bases, J lost 0 bases, and 11 bases lay in between. The CDR3 is 15 amino acids. Germline values: CDR1 MDHEN, CDR2 SYDVKM. DNA of the CDR3: TGTGCCAGCAGTTTAGGAGGGGGGGGCTCCTACGAGCAGTACTTC. Encoded protein: CASSLGGGGSYEQYF.

The chain combines TRBV7-9 with TRBJ2-2; D gene unclear. V was pared by 5 bases and J by 3 bases, with 13 bases between. There are 15 residues in the CDR3. Germline V gene data show CDR1 as SEHNR and CDR2 as FQNEAQ (reference sequence). The CDR3 DNA sequence: TGTGCCAGCAGCCACGCGATTGGTGACACCGGGGAGCTGTTTTTT. It is translated as CASSHAIGDTGELFF.

The genes are TRBV5-8 and TRBJ2-7; 9 bases align to TRBD1. From germline, CDR1 is SGHTS and CDR2 YDEGEE. The CDR3 is made up of 14 amino acids. After removal of 0 bases from V and 2 bases from J, the junction contained 0 bases not matched to a gene. CDR3: CASSLGDRAYEQYF. The CDR3, as DNA: TGTGCCAGCAGCTTGGGGGACAGGGCCTACGAGCAGTACTTC.

The chain employs TRBV5-1 and TRBJ2-1; 8 bases map to TRBD2. J lost 5 bases, V lost 5 bases, and 3 bases had no gene match. The CDR3 extends over 13 amino acids. Germline V gene lookup returns CDR1 SGHRS and CDR2 YFSETQ. CDR3 DNA sequence: TGCGCCAGCAGTGGGCGGGGGGACAATGAGCAGTTCTTC. Translation gives CASSGRGDNEQFF. The complete variable domain, with remaining parts taken from reference TRBV5-1 and TRBJ2-1, reads KAGVTQTPRYLIKTRGQQVTLSCSPISGHRSVSWYQQTPGQGLQFLFEYFSETQRNKGNFPGRFSGRQFSNSRSEMNVSTLELGDSALYLCASSGRGDNEQFFGPGTRLTVL.

The chain recombines TRBV15 with TRBJ1-2, with D uncertain. This CDR3 has 13 amino acids. V lost 2 bases and J lost 8, with 12 bases in between. Germline lookup yields CDR1 LNHNV and CDR2 YYDKDF (reference sequence). CDR3 residues: CATSRRGPGGYTF. The CDR3 DNA reads as TGTGCCACCAGCAGACGAGGGCCGGGGGGCTACACCTTC. The entire variable domain, with the rest obtained from reference TRBV15 and TRBJ1-2, is as follows: DAMVIQNPRYQVTQFGKPVTLSCSQTLNHNVMYWYQQKSSQAPKLLFHYYDKDFNNEADTPDNFQSRRPNTSFCFLDIRSPGLGDTAMYLCATSRRGPGGYTFGSGTRLTVV.

This chain links TRBV7-6 with TRBJ2-2, with 7 bases lining up with TRBD2. With V trimmed by 5 bases and J by 3 bases, 6 bases remained unmatched. This CDR3 has 15 residues. The germline gives CDR1 SGHVS, CDR2 FNYEAQ. The CDR3 DNA sequence: TGTGCCAGCAGCGTAGAAGCGGGACACACCGGGGAGCTGTTTTTT. Protein sequence: CASSVEAGHTGELFF.

V usage is TRBV4-1 and J usage is TRBJ2-7; maybe TRBD1 (7 bases). Germline V gene sequence: CDR1 MGHRA, CDR2 YSYEKL. The CDR3 contains 14 residues. The ends were cut back, 1 base at V and 5 bases at J, with 12 bases in the middle. CDR3 sequence: CASSQVTRGDEQYF. CDR3 nucleotides: TGCGCCAGCAGCCAAGTGACCAGGGGGGACGAGCAGTACTTC.

V gene TRBV27 combines with J gene TRBJ1-2; 8 positions agree with TRBD1. With 2 bases clipped from V and 7 bases from J, the junction kept 18 bases outside the gene matches. CDR3 length: 18 amino acids. CDR1 is MNHEY, CDR2 SMNVEV, per germline (reference sequence). The CDR3 DNA sequence: TGTGCCAGCAGTTTAGGGGGACCCAGACAGGGGATGGGTCGTGGCTACACCTTC. Translation: CASSLGGPRQGMGRGYTF.

This chain's CDR3 is CASNPLSGATNEKLFF. CDR3 DNA: TGTGCCAGCAACCCCCTCTCGGGAGCAACTAATGAAAAACTGTTTTTT. The genes are TRBV2 and TRBJ1-4, with D unclear. V was shortened by 7 bases and J by 0 bases, with 15 bases between the two germline ends. This CDR3 has 16 residues. CDR1 SNHLY and CDR2 FYNNEI come from the germline V gene.